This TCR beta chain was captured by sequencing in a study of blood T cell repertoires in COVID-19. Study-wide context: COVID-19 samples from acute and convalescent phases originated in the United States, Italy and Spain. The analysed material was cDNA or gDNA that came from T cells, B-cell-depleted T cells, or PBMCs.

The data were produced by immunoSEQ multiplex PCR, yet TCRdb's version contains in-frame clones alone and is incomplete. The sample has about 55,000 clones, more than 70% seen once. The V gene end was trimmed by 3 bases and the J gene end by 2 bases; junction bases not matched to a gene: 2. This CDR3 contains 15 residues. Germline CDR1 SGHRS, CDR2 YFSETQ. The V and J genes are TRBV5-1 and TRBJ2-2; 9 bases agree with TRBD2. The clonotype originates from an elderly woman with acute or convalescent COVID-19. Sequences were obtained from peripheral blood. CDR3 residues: CASSSSGENTGELFF. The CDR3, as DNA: TGCGCCAGCAGCTCTAGCGGGGAAAACACCGGGGAGCTGTTTTTT.